This T cell receptor (beta chain) comes out of a study of cytomegalovirus exposure and HLA in healthy donors (dated by TCRdb to about 2017). About the investigation overall: In an earlier analysis of some 610 of the donors, 276 Gb of sequence data and 117 million unique TCR beta sequences from about 179 million T cells were reported. Roughly 310 gigabases of sequencing data and around 87 million unique TCR sequences were included in an early release covering roughly 600 HLA-typed donors. Of the roughly 410 genotyped donors, roughly 80% were placed in the genetic ancestry cluster associated with self-reported Caucasian donors. The aim of the study was to test whether cataloging public T cell receptors could identify signatures of past pathogen exposure. The study profiled the T cell repertoires of fewer than 850 subjects by immunosequencing and related them to cytomegalovirus serostatus. Along with the roughly 710-subject first cohort, a separate validation cohort of 120 different subjects was used. The study combined high-throughput TCR immunosequencing, statistical association of individual TCRs with disease status, and machine learning to predict cytomegalovirus infection status. A later analysis re-examined previously published TCR beta repertoires from about 700 donors and added high-resolution HLA genotyping to investigate patterns of TCR occurrence. In the later analysis, no new phenotypic data were used to find candidate immune exposures; instead, reliance was placed on TCR beta sequences and their occurrence across donors. In an earlier analysis of around 540 of the donors, high-throughput TCR beta sequencing was used to judge whether each TCR beta V gene segment behaved as functional or pseudogenic. Donor age, sex, ethnicity and CMV serostatus were compiled alongside the repertoire data. A later genetic analysis took genome-wide SNP genotypes for about three fifths of the 666 donors and used that subset as a discovery cohort. Every repertoire in the discovery cohort had been generated on one and the same sequencing platform. HLA typing covered class I and class II loci at four-digit resolution. The number of donors typed differed by locus, with about 629-640 for A, B, C, DRB1 and DQB1, 522 for DQA1, approximately 580 for DPA1, and under 490 for DPB1. Several DR-DQ haplotypes were treated as single units for association and clustering because of strong linkage in the cohort. Across about 370 genotyped donors of the cohort, an average of about 220,000 unique TCR beta nucleotide sequences per donor were sequenced, and approximately 17% of those sequences were non-productive. What the study reported, not specific to this receptor: At a false discovery rate of 0.05, a later analysis linked 16,951 TCR beta sequences to specific HLA alleles. The 87-base-pair reads could not distinguish some IMGT-functional V segments, including TRBV6-2 and TRBV6-3, so those segments were excluded. In an earlier analysis of 587 of the donors, most TCR beta V segments appeared in productive rearrangements about 87% or about 30% of the time, broadly matching IMGT annotations. In a later analysis, several top co-occurrence clusters were reported to appear linked to parvovirus B19, influenza, CMV and Epstein-Barr virus. In a later analysis, HLA-associated TCR beta chains showed more clonal expansion and lower generation probabilities than non-associated chains that were equally common. Strong co-occurrence of HLA alleles, especially DR and DQ, made assigning TCR associations to individual alleles difficult. In the study, approximately 150 TCR beta chains were listed as associated with cytomegalovirus. Only TCR beta chains were sequenced in this cohort, and the absence of alpha or paired-chain data limited detectable features. Correlated functional status among segregating V segments might reflect linkage disequilibrium, but an unknown experimental factor could not be ruled out. A later analysis found that TCR association rates varied across HLA loci, with DRB1 alleles showing the most associated TCRs and HLA-C alleles the fewest. A few of the identified cytomegalovirus-associated TCR beta chains were confirmed in vitro to be specific for cytomegalovirus antigens. In both the original and validation cohorts, the classifier was reported to diagnose cytomegalovirus status with high specificity and sensitivity. Because counts were too low, 15 to 20 rarely observed V segments, including chromosome 9 orphons, were excluded from the earlier analysis of around 640 of the donors. In a later genetic analysis, a missense DCLRE1C variant was associated with V-gene and J-gene trimming of TCR beta chains, and the association was replicated in an independent cohort. A later analysis found that most CMV-associated TCR beta chains appeared HLA-restricted, with HLA associations seemingly driven largely by CMV exposure. A further reported finding was that TCR beta sequences accurately predicted the HLA-A and HLA-B alleles for most subjects in the first cohort. CMV serostatus was the only immune exposure information available for the cohort. A group of highly shared sequence variants was considered likely to be a technical artifact of the sequencing pipeline. The presence/absence analyses assumed that sequencing depth was roughly uniform across donors, and that assumption may not be true. According to the authors, the approach could potentially be generalized to other disease states and immunological phenotypes. According to a later genetic analysis, donors in an Asian-associated ancestry cluster had fewer N-insertions in productive TCRs than the approximately 670-donor mean. While some public TCRs were present in many individuals, most TCR sequences turned up only very rarely across donors. Because HLA typing was missing for some donors at each locus, association tests included only the typed subset.

The sample holds a few counts of this clone. The target of this receptor is not known. Base qualities are not recorded, but no much larger clone differs from it by a single base. In total, about 650 healthy bone marrow donors made up the cohort. At the time of sampling, every cohort member was nominally healthy, though immune exposures that went unrecorded were likely present. The donor tested CMV seronegative, placing the donor among the 350 or so seronegative members of the cohort. A peripheral blood sample was collected from each donor, and TCR beta sequencing was performed on peripheral blood mononuclear cells. Genomic DNA extraction from the blood cell samples was performed with the Qiagen DNeasy Blood Extraction Kit. Library preparation used the immunoSEQ multiplex PCR assay. For the multiplex PCR, a mixture combining 60 forward primers for TCR Vbeta segments and 13 reverse primers for TCR Jbeta segments was used. The CDR3 region of rearranged TCR beta genes was amplified from genomic DNA by a multiplex PCR assay. The amplified TCR beta libraries were sequenced on the Illumina HiSeq System as 87-base-pair reads. As for the original processing: Across the 700 or so repertoires, a later analysis counted about 81 million unique TCR beta chains, approximately 12 million of which were shared by at least two donors. To remove PCR and sequencing errors, raw reads were error-corrected and collapsed into unique sequences using a nearest-neighbor algorithm that merged closely related sequences. V, D and J gene segments were assigned by aligning CDR3 sequences to IMGT reference sequences. Each retained sequence needed at least a six-nucleotide match to both a V gene segment and a J gene segment. Rearrangements were called productive when the CDR3 lacked stop codons and stayed in frame with V and J; all others were non-productive. Following IMGT convention, CDR3 was defined as the stretch from the second conserved V-encoded cysteine to the conserved J-encoded phenylalanine. In an earlier analysis of around 570 of the donors, sequences lacking an unambiguous match to a single V gene segment were excluded. An earlier analysis of 450 to 650 of the donors called V segments functional above 56.7% productive rearrangements and segregating when the between-donor standard deviation exceeded 5%. A statistical classification framework was built for diagnosing cytomegalovirus status from the catalog of TCR beta chain sequences. V and J gene assignment, in a later analysis, came from comparing TCR nucleotide sequences with IMGT/GENE-DB human TR gene sequences. In a later analysis, CDR3 sequences and most-parsimonious VDJ recombination scenarios were assigned using the TCRdist pipeline. A later analysis defined each TCR beta chain by its CDR3 amino acid sequence plus V-gene family, and excluded reads lacking a unique V-gene family. In a later analysis, 450 to 600 highly shared, low-generation-probability nucleotide sequences were removed to address suspected cross-contamination and a sequencing artifact. In a later analysis, a clonal expansion index was calculated for each public chain from normalized within-repertoire ranks of inferred template counts. A later analysis computed generation probabilities with a VDJ recombination model fitted to out-of-frame rearrangements, and checked the results against IGoR. In a later analysis, TCR-TCR, TCR-HLA and TCR-CMV co-occurrence was scored with hypergeometric tests, and a repertoire-size bias correction was applied to TCR pairs. False discovery rates were estimated in a later analysis by permuting HLA or CMV assignments 20 times. In a later analysis, co-occurring TCRs were grouped using DBSCAN, with TCRdist sequence similarity added in when clustering inside HLA-allele-positive subsets. For co-occurrence clustering, repertoires with fewer than 30,000 or more than 120,000 public chains were excluded, along with roughly 5 repertoires with anomalous nucleotide sharing. Imported from immuneACCESS, the table was reduced by TCRdb to in-frame sequences with V and J called. These copies leave out some clones; in studies compared against another copy, an unresolved V gene accounts for under half, and the cause of the remainder is not known. V and J calls and clone size follow that table, whereas D and trimming were derived from the DNA. The sample table records about 140,000 clones; roughly 79% of these occur just once. The leading ten clones occupy about 0.97% of the sample.

Trimming at the junction amounts to 5 bases on V and 0 bases on J, and the germline ends lie 14 bases apart. The CDR3, cysteine through phenylalanine, is 16 amino acids long. The CDR3 DNA has 48 bases and is translated from base 1. Sequences SGHAT (CDR1) and FQDESV (CDR2) are obtained from the germline V gene (reference sequence). Sequencing input: PBMCs. The clonotype was recovered from a man between 18 and 29 years old in good health and CMV-seronegative. The chain is made from TRBV11-1 and TRBJ2-1; the D segment could be TRBD2, given 5 matching bases. In nucleotide form, the sequence is TGTGCCAGCAGCCCCGATGCTGGGAGCTCCTACAATGAGCAGTTCTTC. The encoded protein is CASSPDAGSSYNEQFF.